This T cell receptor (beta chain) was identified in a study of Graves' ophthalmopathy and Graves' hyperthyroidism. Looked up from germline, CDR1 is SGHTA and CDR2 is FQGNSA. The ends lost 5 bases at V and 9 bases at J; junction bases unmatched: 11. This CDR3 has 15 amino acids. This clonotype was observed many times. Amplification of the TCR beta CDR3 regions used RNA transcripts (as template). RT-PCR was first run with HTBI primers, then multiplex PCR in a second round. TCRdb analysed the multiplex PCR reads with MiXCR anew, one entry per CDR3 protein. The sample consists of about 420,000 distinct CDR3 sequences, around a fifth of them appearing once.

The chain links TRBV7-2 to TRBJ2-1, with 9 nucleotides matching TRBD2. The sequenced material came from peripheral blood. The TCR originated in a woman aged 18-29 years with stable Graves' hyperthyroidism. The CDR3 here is CASSPGIAGVSEQFF. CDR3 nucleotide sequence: TGTGCCAGCAGCCCGGGGATAGCGGGAGTCAGTGAGCAGTTCTTC.